The following is a T cell receptor (beta chain) sequence with its context. Antigen specificity is unknown. This CDR3 has 16 amino acids. V was clipped by 4 bases and J by 3 bases, with 20 bases between them. Germline CDR1 and CDR2: SGHNT and YYREEE (reference sequence). The sample originates from a study of regulatory T cells in long-lasting Graves disease. TCR beta libraries were built with iRepertoire HTBI primers and Arm-PCR of CDR3 regions. One entry per CDR3 protein, called by TCRdb with MiXCR from the multiplex PCR reads. The table has hundreds of thousands of distinct CDR3 sequences, 16% seen once. Noted time point: newly diagnosed GD, antithyroid drugs for less than 3 months. RNA from PBMCs was the source of the TCR library. The study's findings and limits: New patients shared fewer public clonotypes (approximately 1,000) than persistent patients did (2,741).

A further study also used this sample, focusing on T cells in Graves' hyperthyroidism and ophthalmopathy. Per that paper: The HTBI set primed first-round TCR CDR3 RT-PCR. Appearing also in blood were most of the thyroid clonotypes expanded above 0.001.

This chain uses TRBV5-4 with TRBJ2-7, with a possible D match to TRBD1 (8 bases). The origin of this receptor is a woman aged 25 to 39 with Graves disease. Sequences were derived from peripheral blood mononuclear cells (PBMCs), sampled at new diagnosis, from a patient treated with antithyroid drugs. The CDR3 region has the DNA TGTGCCAGCAGCCACAGGGGGGGACTACTCAACTACGAGCAGTACTTC. This gives the protein CASSHRGGLLNYEQYF.